Shown below are 24 T cell receptor beta chains from a single sample sequenced in a study of beta chain features in type 1 diabetes. Reverse transcription of all isolated RNA meant that expressed TCRB transcripts were sequenced. The protocol was immunoSEQ multiplex PCR, while the TCRdb copy is restricted to in-frame clones and leaves out a portion. Seen here are around 320,000 clones, 11% to 15% observed once, and the top ten hold under 8.5%. Sequencing was performed on central memory CD4+ T cells from blood. The receptors were sampled from a man aged 25-45 years in good health.

This clone was seen a few times. This chain uses TRBV4-2 with TRBJ2-6; 9 bases match TRBD1. V lost 5 bases, J lost 0 bases, and 2 bases stayed unmatched. The CDR3 consists of 16 residues. Per the germline V gene, CDR1 is LGHNA and CDR2 is YNFKEQ. CDR3 amino acids: CASSLGQGSGANVLTF. DNA of the CDR3: TGTGCCAGCAGCTTGGGACAGGGCTCTGGGGCCAACGTCCTGACTTTC.

V and J are TRBV5-1 and TRBJ2-5; the D call may be TRBD1 or TRBD2 (5 bases each). TRBJ2-7 matches the DNA end more closely, so the J call is doubtful. The CDR3 length is 16 residues. CDR1 SGHRS and CDR2 YFSETQ come from the germline V gene. The CDR3 sequence is CASSLGEGTPWGEQYF. Here the CDR3 DNA reads TGCGCCAGCAGCTTGGGGGAAGGGACCCCTTGGGGCGAGCAGTACTTC.

This clone has a handful of counts. The V and J genes are TRBV14 and TRBJ2-3, with 9 bases matching TRBD2. The CDR3 extends over 19 amino acids. Germline V lookup: CDR1 SGHDN, CDR2 FVKESK. V dropped 1 base and J dropped 0; count of bases not matched to a gene: 11. CDR3 DNA: TGTGCCAGCAGCCAAGCTAGCGGGATTGCATGGTTTAGCACAGATACGCAGTATTTT. As protein: CASSQASGIAWFSTDTQYF.

This chain uses TRBV29-1 with TRBJ2-3; 7 bases fit TRBD2. Trimming at V came to 1 base and at J to 4 bases, leaving 8 bases not matched to a gene. The germline V gene encodes CDR1 SQVTM and CDR2 ANQGSEA. The CDR3 runs 15 residues. As DNA, the CDR3 is TGCAGCGTTGAAGCCGGGGGGTCCCGATCAGATACGCAGTATTTT. Translated: CSVEAGGSRSDTQYF.

This clone was detected a few times. The rearrangement joins TRBV19 to TRBJ1-1; no clear D. Germline V lookup: CDR1 LNHDA, CDR2 SQIVND (reference sequence). CDR3 length: 14 amino acids. The CDR3 spells CASFPGRVNTEAFF. In DNA form, the CDR3 reads TGTGCGAGTTTCCCCGGACGGGTGAACACTGAAGCTTTCTTT.

This clone was counted between two and nine times. This chain joins TRBV7-6 and TRBJ2-2, with 7 positions matching TRBD1. Germline V gene lookup returns CDR1 SGHVS and CDR2 FNYEAQ. The V segment lost 5 bases and the J segment 3 bases; nucleotides outside the gene matches: 15. The CDR3 runs to 18 residues. The CDR3, as DNA: TGTGCCAGCAGCCAGACGGGACAGTCCCGACTTGACACCGGGGAGCTGTTTTTT. This gives the protein CASSQTGQSRLDTGELFF.

The gene calls are TRBV7-2 and TRBJ1-6; a possible D gene is TRBD1 (5 bases). Trimming pared 5 bases from V and 5 bases from J, leaving 10 bases between. The germline CDR1 and CDR2 sequences are SGHTA and FQGNSA. The CDR3 runs 14 residues. The CDR3 is CASSRQGNNSPLHF. DNA of the CDR3: TGTGCCAGCAGCCGCCAGGGTAATAATTCACCCCTCCACTTT.

The genes are TRBV6-1 and TRBJ2-1; 13 nucleotides agree with TRBD2. The CDR3 length is 15 residues. V shed 10 bases and J 7 bases; nucleotides not matched to a gene: 10. CDR1 and CDR2 from the germline V gene are MNHNS and SASEGT. This CDR3 reads CATDRTSGGQNEQFF. CDR3 DNA sequence: TGTGCCACCGATAGGACTAGCGGGGGACAAAATGAGCAGTTCTTC.

The gene calls are TRBV15 and TRBJ2-5, with D perhaps TRBD1 or TRBD2 (6 bases each). The CDR3 is 16 amino acids. Germline loops: CDR1 LNHNV, CDR2 YYDKDF (reference sequence). V lost 1 base and J lost 4, with 16 bases in between. CDR3 sequence: CATSRAGVGGGETQYF. CDR3 coding DNA: TGTGCCACCAGCAGAGCGGGTGTAGGAGGGGGAGAGACCCAGTACTTC.

The rearrangement joins TRBV2 to TRBJ2-7; D remains unclear. V was cut by 6 bases and J by 3 bases, with 6 bases left in between. The length of the CDR3 is 11 residues. Germline CDR1 SNHLY, CDR2 FYNNEI. The CDR3 DNA follows: TGTGCCAGCAGCCAAAACTACGAGCAGTACGTC. Amino acids: CASSQNYEQYV.

This clone was observed a few times. The rearrangement uses TRBV27 and TRBJ2-4; D might be TRBD2 (6 bases). The V gene's germline CDR1 is MNHEY and CDR2 SMNVEV (reference sequence). The ends were cut back, 3 bases at V and 1 base at J, with 16 bases in the middle. This CDR3 spans 17 amino acids. CDR3 region: CASSFGTSNSAKNIQYF. The CDR3 nucleotides read TGTGCCAGCAGTTTCGGGACTTCCAACTCGGCCAAAAACATTCAGTACTTC.

The sample holds a few counts of this clone. This rearrangement joins TRBV6-6 to TRBJ2-5, with D perhaps TRBD1 (6 bases). Trimming shortened V by 5 bases and J by 5 bases, and 15 bases separated the two germline ends. CDR3 length: 14 residues. Germline loops: CDR1 MNHNY, CDR2 SVGAGI (reference sequence). Written as DNA, the CDR3 is TGTGCCAGCAGTGTGACAGGCTGGAGGGAGACCCAGTACTTC. Its translation: CASSVTGWRETQYF.

This clone showed up just a few times. This chain links TRBV2 with TRBJ1-4; D uncertain. This CDR3 has 11 amino acids. The germline CDR1 and CDR2 sequences are SNHLY and FYNNEI. V gave up 5 bases and J gave up 7 bases, with 5 bases separating them. CDR3 loop: CASSISEKLFF. The DNA of the CDR3 is TGTGCCAGCAGTATCAGTGAAAAACTGTTTTTT.

This clone was found a few times. The chain's CDR3 is CASFDGSEDTQYF. Here the CDR3 DNA reads TGTGCCAGCTTCGACGGGAGCGAAGATACGCAGTATTTT. The rearrangement links TRBV21-1 to TRBJ2-3; no check of the table's D call, TRBD2, against the DNA was made. TRBV21-1 is recorded as a pseudogene. This CDR3 contains 13 residues.

The V and J genes are TRBV7-9 and TRBJ1-4; a weak D match, TRBD1 (5 bases). CDR1 and CDR2 from the germline V gene are SEHNR and FQNEAQ (reference sequence). This CDR3 region has 14 residues. Trimming removed 2 bases at V and 5 bases at J, with 9 bases between. CDR3 nucleotides: TGTGCCAGCAGCTTACAGGGCAGGAATGAAAAACTGTTTTTT. Protein sequence: CASSLQGRNEKLFF.

The sample holds many counts of this clone. This rearrangement joins TRBV5-5 to TRBJ2-1, with D possibly matching TRBD2 (6 bases). CDR3 length: 13 amino acids. CDR1 and CDR2 from the germline V gene are SGHKS and YYEKEE (reference sequence). The V end was cut by 4 bases, the J end by 2 bases, with 7 bases between. In DNA form, the CDR3 reads TGTGCCAGCAGCACGGGGGCCTACAATGAGCAGTTCTTC. It specifies CASSTGAYNEQFF.

This chain links TRBV7-2 with TRBJ2-3; D tentatively fits TRBD1 or TRBD2 (6 bases each). The V gene's germline CDR1 is SGHTA and CDR2 FQGNSA. This CDR3 is built from 15 residues. V gave up 2 bases and J gave up 0 bases, with 9 bases separating them. DNA for the CDR3: TGTGCCAGCAGCTTATTCGGGGGCAGCACAGATACGCAGTATTTT. Amino acids: CASSLFGGSTDTQYF.

This clone was counted only a few times. V is TRBV18 and J is TRBJ2-1; no reliable D call. The length of the CDR3 is 15 residues. Per germline, CDR1 KGHSH and CDR2 LQKENI. Trimming pared 4 bases from V and 5 bases from J, leaving 15 bases between. CDR3 bases: TGTGCCAGCTCACTTCTGTCCCTACGGCACAATGAGCAGTTCTTC. Translated, it gives CASSLLSLRHNEQFF.

This clone was counted between two and nine times. The V and J genes are TRBV7-3 and TRBJ1-2; D possibly corresponds to TRBD1 (6 bases). Per germline, CDR1 SGHTA and CDR2 FQGTGA. The CDR3 has 13 amino acids. Trimming stripped 4 bases from V and 5 bases from J, with 11 bases between. CDR3: CASSSDREYGYTF. The CDR3, as DNA: TGTGCCAGCAGCTCGGACAGAGAATATGGCTACACCTTC.

The chain combines TRBV7-2 with TRBJ2-7; 8 bases are a match to TRBD1. Germline CDR1 and CDR2: SGHTA and FQGNSA. The CDR3 extends over 19 amino acids. V was clipped by 0 bases and J by 2 bases; unmatched bases: 15. The CDR3 sequence is CASSLAGDRGQPPPYEQYF. In DNA, the CDR3 is TGTGCCAGCAGCTTAGCGGGTGACAGGGGACAACCCCCACCCTACGAGCAGTACTTC.

The V gene is TRBV6-5, the J gene TRBJ1-1; 7 positions match TRBD1. V lost 6 bases to trimming and J lost 3 bases; unmatched junction nucleotides: 4. Germline V lookup: CDR1 MNHEY, CDR2 SVGAGI. This CDR3 spans 13 amino acids. CDR3 in DNA: TGTGCCAGCAGCCAGGACAGGCACACTGAAGCTTTCTTT. It is translated as CASSQDRHTEAFF.

The chain carries TRBV27 and TRBJ1-6; D gene unclear. Germline V gene data show CDR1 as MNHEY and CDR2 as SMNVEV (reference sequence). The CDR3 loop spans 16 amino acids. Trimming left V 3 bases short and J 0 bases short, with 9 bases between. CDR3 in amino acids: CASSFLQSSYNSPLHF. DNA of the CDR3: TGTGCCAGCAGTTTCCTCCAGAGCTCCTATAATTCACCCCTCCACTTT.

This clone was counted only a few times. The chain couples TRBV6-1 to TRBJ2-5, with D tentatively TRBD1 (5 bases). Deletions cut 8 bases from V and 2 bases from J, with 15 bases between. Per the germline V gene, CDR1 is MNHNS and CDR2 is SASEGT. CDR3 length: 14 amino acids. This CDR3 reads CASSRRANQETQYF. CDR3 nucleotides: TGTGCCAGCTCCCGCAGGGCAAATCAAGAGACCCAGTACTTC.

J is TRBJ1-2 and V is TRBV4-3; tentative D call: TRBD1 (5 bases). The CDR3 consists of 13 residues. Germline V CDR1 and CDR2: LGHNA, YSLEER. With 0 bases removed from V and 8 bases from J, the gap between germline ends came to 10 bases. CDR3 DNA sequence: TGCGCCAGCAGCCAAGATCGGAGGGGAGGCTACACCTTC. It encodes CASSQDRRGGYTF.